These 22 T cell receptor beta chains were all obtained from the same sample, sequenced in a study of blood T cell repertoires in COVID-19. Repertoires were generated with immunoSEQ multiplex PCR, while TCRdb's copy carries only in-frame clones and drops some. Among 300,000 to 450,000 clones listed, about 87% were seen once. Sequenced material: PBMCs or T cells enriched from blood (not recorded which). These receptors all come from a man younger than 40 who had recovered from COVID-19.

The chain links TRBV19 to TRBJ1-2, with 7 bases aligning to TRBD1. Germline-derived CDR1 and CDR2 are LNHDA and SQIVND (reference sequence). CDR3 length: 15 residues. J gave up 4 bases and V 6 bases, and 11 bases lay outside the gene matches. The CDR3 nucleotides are TGTGCCAGTAGGGCCGGGACAGCTACCGGCTATGGCTACACCTTC. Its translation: CASRAGTATGYGYTF.

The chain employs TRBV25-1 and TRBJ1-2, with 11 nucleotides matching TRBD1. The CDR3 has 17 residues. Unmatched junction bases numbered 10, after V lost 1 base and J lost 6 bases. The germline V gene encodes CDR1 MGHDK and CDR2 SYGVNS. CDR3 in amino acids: CASSELSSGTGGNGYTF. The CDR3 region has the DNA TGTGCCAGCAGTGAATTGTCTTCCGGGACAGGGGGAAATGGCTACACCTTC.

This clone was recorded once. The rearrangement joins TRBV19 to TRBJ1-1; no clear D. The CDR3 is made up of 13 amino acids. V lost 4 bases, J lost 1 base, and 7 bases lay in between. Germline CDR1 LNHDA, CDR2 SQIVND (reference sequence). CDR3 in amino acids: CASSKAGNTEAFF. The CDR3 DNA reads TGTGCCAGTAGTAAAGCGGGGAACACTGAAGCTTTCTTT. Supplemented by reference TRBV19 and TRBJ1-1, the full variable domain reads DGGITQSPKYLFRKEGQNVTLSCEQNLNHDAMYWYRQDPGQGLRLIYYSQIVNDFQKGDIAEGYSVSREKKESFPLTVTSAQKNPTAFYLCASSKAGNTEAFFGQGTRLTVV.

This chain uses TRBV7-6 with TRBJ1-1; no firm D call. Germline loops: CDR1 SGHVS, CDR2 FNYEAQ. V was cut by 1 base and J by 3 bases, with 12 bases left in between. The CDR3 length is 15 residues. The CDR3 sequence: CASSLDPGLDTEAFF. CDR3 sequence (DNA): TGTGCCAGCAGCTTAGATCCAGGTCTCGACACTGAAGCTTTCTTT.

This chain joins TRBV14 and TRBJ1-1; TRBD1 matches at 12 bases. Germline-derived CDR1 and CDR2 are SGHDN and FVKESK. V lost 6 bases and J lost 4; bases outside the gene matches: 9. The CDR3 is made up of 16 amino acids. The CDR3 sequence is CASSPPGTGGFTEAFF. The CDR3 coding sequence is TGTGCCAGCAGTCCCCCCGGGACAGGGGGCTTCACTGAAGCTTTCTTT.

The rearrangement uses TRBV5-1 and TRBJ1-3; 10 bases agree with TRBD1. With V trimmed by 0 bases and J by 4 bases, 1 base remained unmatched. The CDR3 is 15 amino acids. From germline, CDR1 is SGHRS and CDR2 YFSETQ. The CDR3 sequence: CASSLATGGGNTIYF. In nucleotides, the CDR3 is TGCGCCAGCAGCTTGGCGACAGGGGGCGGAAACACCATATATTTT.

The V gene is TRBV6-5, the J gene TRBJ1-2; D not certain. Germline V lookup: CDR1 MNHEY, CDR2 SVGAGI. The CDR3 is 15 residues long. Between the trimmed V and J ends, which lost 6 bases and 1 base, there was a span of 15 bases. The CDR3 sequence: CASSAVALGNYGYTF. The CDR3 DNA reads TGTGCCAGCAGCGCAGTAGCCCTCGGTAACTATGGCTACACCTTC.

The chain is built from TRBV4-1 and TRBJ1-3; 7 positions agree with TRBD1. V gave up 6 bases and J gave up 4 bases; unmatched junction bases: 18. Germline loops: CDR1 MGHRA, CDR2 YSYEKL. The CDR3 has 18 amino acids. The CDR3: CASSPHPLRQGTGNTIYF. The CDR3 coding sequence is TGCGCCAGCAGTCCCCACCCGTTACGACAGGGCACGGGAAACACCATATATTTT.

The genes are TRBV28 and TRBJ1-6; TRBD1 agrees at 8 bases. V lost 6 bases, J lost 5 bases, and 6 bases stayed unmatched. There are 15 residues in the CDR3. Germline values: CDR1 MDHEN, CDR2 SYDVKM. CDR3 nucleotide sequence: TGTGCCAGCAGCCCCGGGACAGGTGATAATTCACCCCTCCACTTT. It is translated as CASSPGTGDNSPLHF.

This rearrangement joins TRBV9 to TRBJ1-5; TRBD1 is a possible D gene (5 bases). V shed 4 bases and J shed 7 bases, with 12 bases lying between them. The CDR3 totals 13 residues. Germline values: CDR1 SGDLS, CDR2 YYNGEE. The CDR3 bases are TGTGCCAGCAGCAGGCAGGGCGTCCAGCCCCAGCATTTT. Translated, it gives CASSRQGVQPQHF.

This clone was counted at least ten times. The CDR3 DNA reads TGTGCCAGTAGTAGACAGAACACCGGGGAGCTGTTTTTT. This sequence encodes CASSRQNTGELFF. The V gene is TRBV19, the J gene TRBJ2-2; D is unclear. The CDR3 runs 13 residues. Trimming removed 4 bases at V and 1 base at J, with 4 bases between. Germline V gene sequence: CDR1 LNHDA, CDR2 SQIVND (reference sequence).

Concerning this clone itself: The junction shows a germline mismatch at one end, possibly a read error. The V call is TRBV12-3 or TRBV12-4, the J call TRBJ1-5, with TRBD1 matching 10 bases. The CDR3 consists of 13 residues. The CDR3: CASSETTGGSHHF. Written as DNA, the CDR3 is TGTGCCAGCAGTGAAACGACAGGGGGCTCCCACCATTTT.

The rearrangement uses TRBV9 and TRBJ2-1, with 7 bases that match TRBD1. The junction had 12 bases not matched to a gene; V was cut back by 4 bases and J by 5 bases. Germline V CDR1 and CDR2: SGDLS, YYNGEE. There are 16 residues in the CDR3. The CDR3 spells CASSPLKDRNNNEQFF. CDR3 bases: TGTGCCAGCAGCCCCCTAAAGGACAGGAACAACAATGAGCAGTTCTTC.

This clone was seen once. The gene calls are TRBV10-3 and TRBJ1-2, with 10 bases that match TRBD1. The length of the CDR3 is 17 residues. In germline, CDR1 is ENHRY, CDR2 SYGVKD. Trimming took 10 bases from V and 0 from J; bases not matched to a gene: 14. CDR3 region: CATVGQGSFVPNYGYTF. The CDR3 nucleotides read TGTGCCACCGTGGGACAGGGGTCCTTCGTCCCTAACTATGGCTACACCTTC.

CDR3 region: CASSVRGYGYTF. CDR3 nucleotides: TGTGCCAGCAGCGTTCGAGGCTATGGCTACACCTTC. The chain employs TRBV5-6 and TRBJ1-2, with unresolved D. The CDR3 is 12 residues long. Germline V gives CDR1 SGHDT, CDR2 YYEEEE. V was shortened by 4 bases and J by 4 bases, with 8 bases between the two germline ends.

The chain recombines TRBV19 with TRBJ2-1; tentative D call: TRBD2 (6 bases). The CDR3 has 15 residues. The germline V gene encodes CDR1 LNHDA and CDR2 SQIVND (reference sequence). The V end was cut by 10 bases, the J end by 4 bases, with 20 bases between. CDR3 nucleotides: TGTGCCACCGATCGAACGGGGGAGTCGTACAATGAGCAGTTCTTC. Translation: CATDRTGESYNEQFF.

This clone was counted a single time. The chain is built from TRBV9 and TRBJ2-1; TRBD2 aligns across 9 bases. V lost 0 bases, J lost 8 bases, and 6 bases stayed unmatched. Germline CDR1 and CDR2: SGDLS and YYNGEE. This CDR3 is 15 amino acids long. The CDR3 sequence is CASSVGNSGGDEQFF. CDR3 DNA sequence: TGTGCCAGCAGCGTAGGTAATAGCGGGGGCGATGAGCAGTTCTTC.

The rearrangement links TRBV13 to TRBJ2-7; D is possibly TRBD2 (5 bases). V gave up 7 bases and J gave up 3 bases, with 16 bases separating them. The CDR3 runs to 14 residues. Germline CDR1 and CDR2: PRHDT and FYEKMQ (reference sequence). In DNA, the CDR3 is TGTGCCAGCACCCCGTCGGGAAAAGTCTACGAGCAGTACTTC. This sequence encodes CASTPSGKVYEQYF.

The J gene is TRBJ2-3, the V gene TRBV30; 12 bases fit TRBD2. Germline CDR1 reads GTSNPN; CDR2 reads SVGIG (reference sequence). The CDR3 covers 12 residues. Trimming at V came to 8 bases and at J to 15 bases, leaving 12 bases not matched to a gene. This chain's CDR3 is CAGTSGGPGGYF. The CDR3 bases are TGTGCCGGAACTAGCGGGGGGCCCGGGGGATATTTT. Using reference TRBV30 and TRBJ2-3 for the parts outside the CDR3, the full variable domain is SQTIHQWPATLVQPVGSPLSLECTVEGTSNPNLYWYRQAAGRGLQLLFYSVGIGQISSEVPQNLSASRPQDRQFILSSKKLLLSDSGFYLCAGTSGGPGGYFGPGTRLTVL.

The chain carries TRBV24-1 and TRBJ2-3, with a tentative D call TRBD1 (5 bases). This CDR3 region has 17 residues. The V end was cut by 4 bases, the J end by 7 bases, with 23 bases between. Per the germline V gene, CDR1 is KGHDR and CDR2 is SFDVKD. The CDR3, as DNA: TGTGCCACCAGTGACCCAGGAGAAGGGGCGCTCGGTCATACGCAGTATTTT. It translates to CATSDPGEGALGHTQYF.

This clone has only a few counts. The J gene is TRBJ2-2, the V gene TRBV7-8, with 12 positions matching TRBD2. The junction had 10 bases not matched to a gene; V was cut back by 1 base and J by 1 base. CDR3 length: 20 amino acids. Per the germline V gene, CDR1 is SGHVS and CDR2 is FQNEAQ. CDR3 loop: CASSLEWTSGEYLNTGELFF. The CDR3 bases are TGTGCCAGCAGCTTAGAGTGGACTAGCGGGGAATACCTGAACACCGGGGAGCTGTTTTTT.

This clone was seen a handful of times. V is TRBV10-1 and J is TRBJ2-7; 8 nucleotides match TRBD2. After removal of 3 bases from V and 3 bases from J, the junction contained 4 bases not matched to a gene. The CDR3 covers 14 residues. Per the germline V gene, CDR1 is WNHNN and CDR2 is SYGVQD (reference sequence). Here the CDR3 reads CASSEAGALYEQYF. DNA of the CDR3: TGCGCCAGCAGTGAAGCGGGGGCCCTCTACGAGCAGTACTTC.